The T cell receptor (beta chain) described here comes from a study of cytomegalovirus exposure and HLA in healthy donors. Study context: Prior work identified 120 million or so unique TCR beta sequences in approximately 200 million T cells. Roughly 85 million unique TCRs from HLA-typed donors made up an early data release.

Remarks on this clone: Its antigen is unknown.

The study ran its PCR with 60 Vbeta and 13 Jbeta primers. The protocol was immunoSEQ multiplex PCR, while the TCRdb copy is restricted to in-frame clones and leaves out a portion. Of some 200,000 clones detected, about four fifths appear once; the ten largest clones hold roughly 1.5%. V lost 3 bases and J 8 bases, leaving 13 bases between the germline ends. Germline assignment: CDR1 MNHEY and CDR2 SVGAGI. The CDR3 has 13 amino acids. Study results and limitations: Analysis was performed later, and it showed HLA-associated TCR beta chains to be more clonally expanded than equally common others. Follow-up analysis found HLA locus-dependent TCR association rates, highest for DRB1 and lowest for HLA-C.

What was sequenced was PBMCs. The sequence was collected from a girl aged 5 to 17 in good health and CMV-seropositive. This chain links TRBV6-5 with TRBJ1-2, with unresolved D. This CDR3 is CASSYSGAMGYTF. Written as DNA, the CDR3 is TGTGCCAGCAGTTATTCCGGTGCTATGGGCTACACCTTC.